Listed below are T cell receptor beta chains from one sample, sequenced in a study of blood T cell repertoires in COVID-19. Method: immunoSEQ multiplex PCR; TCRdb's copy keeps in-frame clones and lacks some. The sample holds roughly 100,000 clones; nearly 85% are singletons and the top ten take over 10%. Sequencing was performed on peripheral blood. These receptors originate from a human donor in a cohort sampled during active or convalescent COVID-19. CDR3s include the opening cysteine and the closing phenylalanine or tryptophan. The D gene is left open where the match is weak. The size of a clone is reported for some rows only, either as once, few or many, or as a class for expanded clones.

.	TRBV7-9	TRBJ1-5	TRBD1	TGTGCCAGCAGCTTAGCGATCGGGACAGGGCGGGGGCCCCAGCATTTT	CASSLAIGTGRGPQHF
once	TRBV6-5	TRBJ2-7	.	TGTGCCAGCAGTTACTCTTTGTTAGCAGAACCCTACGAGCAGTACTTC	CASSYSLLAEPYEQYF
.	TRBV18	TRBJ1-4	.	TGTGCCAGCTCACCCCAGCGCTTTGATGAAAAACTGTTTTTT	CASSPQRFDEKLFF
.	TRBV2	TRBJ2-7	TRBD1	TGTGCCAGCAGTCCTCCGGGACAGATCTATACCTACGAGCAGTACTTC	CASSPPGQIYTYEQYF
few	TRBV9	TRBJ1-6	TRBD1	TGTGCCAGCAGCACGCGACAGGGGGATTCACCCCTCCACTTT	CASSTRQGDSPLHF
.	TRBV2	TRBJ1-5	.	TGTGCCAGCAACCTGGACAATCGCTCCCCTTATAGCAATCAGCCCCAGCATTTT	CASNLDNRSPYSNQPQHF
.	TRBV5-1	TRBJ2-7	TRBD1	TGCGCCAGCAGCTTGGGGCCCTCGGGACAGGTCACCTACGAGCAGTACTTC	CASSLGPSGQVTYEQYF
.	TRBV6-5	TRBJ1-2	.	TGTGCCAGCACGAAGGGGGGGTCCGTTAACTATGGCTACACCTTC	CASTKGGSVNYGYTF
few	TRBV19	TRBJ1-2	.	TGTGCCAGTAGTATAGGGCAGGGTAACTATGGCTACACCTTC	CASSIGQGNYGYTF
.	TRBV5-4	TRBJ2-7	TRBD1	TGTGCCAGCAGCTTGGGCCAGGGGGCATTGTACGAGCAGTACTTC	CASSLGQGALYEQYF
.	TRBV5-1	TRBJ1-2	.	TGCGCCAGCAGCCCCCCCTCGGCTAACTATGGCTACACCTTC	CASSPPSANYGYTF
.	TRBV4-3	TRBJ2-2	TRBD2	TGCGCCAGCAGCCTGTCGGCGGGGGGGCGCACCGGGGAGCTGTTTTTT	CASSLSAGGRTGELFF
once	TRBV3-1/TRBV3-2	TRBJ2-7	.	TGTGCCAGCAGCCAAGGATATCTGAGCTCCTACGAGCAGTACTTC	CASSQGYLSSYEQYF
few	TRBV5-1	TRBJ1-1	.	TGCGCCAGCCAAGAGGACACGAACACTGAAGCTTTCTTT	CASQEDTNTEAFF
few	TRBV28	TRBJ2-1	.	TGTGCCAGCAGTTTGACTCAGGGAAGGAATGAGCAGTTCTTC	CASSLTQGRNEQFF
.	TRBV12-3/TRBV12-4	TRBJ2-5	.	TGTGCCAGCAGTTTAAAGGTAGCTAGTAGCCAGTACTTC	CASSLKVASSQYF
once	TRBV2	TRBJ1-4	TRBD1	TGTGCCACCGGACAGGGGACAAATGAAAAACTGTTTTTT	CATGQGTNEKLFF
.	TRBV19	TRBJ1-1	TRBD1	TGTGCCAGTAGTATAGGGGACAGGGCGAACACTGAAGCTTTCTTT	CASSIGDRANTEAFF
.	TRBV5-1	TRBJ2-3	TRBD2	TGCGCCAGCGGGGGACTAGGCCCAGATACGCAGTATTTT	CASGGLGPDTQYF
.	TRBV5-1	TRBJ1-3	.	TGCGCCAGCAGCGCCGGGAACTCTGGAAACACCATATATTTT	CASSAGNSGNTIYF
.	TRBV5-1	TRBJ2-5	TRBD2	TGCGCCAGCAGGTCTGCTGGGGGGGGAGAGACCCAGTACTTC	CASRSAGGGETQYF
.	TRBV7-6	TRBJ2-5	.	TGTGCCAGCAGCTTTGGGGTCGGGGAGCAAGAGACCCAGTACTTC	CASSFGVGEQETQYF
.	TRBV28	TRBJ1-2	.	TGTGCCAGCAGTTCTAGCTATGGCTACACCTTC	CASSSSYGYTF
.	TRBV6-1	TRBJ1-1	.	TGTGCCAGCAGTGACACAGGGACGACTGAAGCTTTCTTT	CASSDTGTTEAFF
.	TRBV6-5	TRBJ1-2	.	TGTGCCAGCAGCCAGCGGGTAATCTATGGCTACACCTTC	CASSQRVIYGYTF
few	TRBV12-3/TRBV12-4	TRBJ1-2	TRBD1	TGTGCCAGCAGTCCTGGACAGGATTATGGCTACACCTTC	CASSPGQDYGYTF
.	TRBV2	TRBJ2-7	TRBD1	TGTGCCAGCAGTGAAGTGACAGGGGGCAAATACGAGCAGTACTTC	CASSEVTGGKYEQYF
.	TRBV11-3	TRBJ2-5	.	TGTGCCAGCAGCTTAGATGCCCTTTTTAGAGGCCAGTACTTC	CASSLDALFRGQYF
.	TRBV11-2	TRBJ2-1	.	TGTGCCAGCAGCACGACTGGTGAGCAGTTCTTC	CASSTTGEQFF
.	TRBV5-6	TRBJ2-7	TRBD1	TGTGCCAGCAGCGTCGGACAGGGGGCTTACGAGCAGTACTTC	CASSVGQGAYEQYF
once	TRBV28	TRBJ1-6	.	TGTGCCAGCAGTCCCGACAGCCTTGATCCCCTCCACTTT	CASSPDSLDPLHF
.	TRBV7-2	TRBJ1-4	TRBD1	TGTGCCAGCAGCTTAGACGGGACAGGGAATGAAAAACTGTTTTTT	CASSLDGTGNEKLFF
.	TRBV7-8	TRBJ1-1	TRBD1	TGTGCCAGCAGCTTAACTCCGGGACAGGGACCTGAAGCTTTCTTT	CASSLTPGQGPEAFF
.	TRBV28	TRBJ1-2	.	TGTGCCAGCAGTCCTACAGGGTTCGATGGCTACACCTTC	CASSPTGFDGYTF
.	TRBV23-1	TRBJ1-6	.	TGCGCCAGCAGTCAATCTTGCCCTCAGGGATCACCCCTCCACTTT	CASSQSCPQGSPLHF
.	TRBV5-1	TRBJ1-2	.	TGCGCCAGCAGCGCTTTATTTCCGGGACAATACTATGGCTACACCTTC	CASSALFPGQYYGYTF
.	TRBV19	TRBJ2-2	.	TGTGCCAGTAGTACTGGGACTGGGGTTGCCGGGGAGCTGTTTTTT	CASSTGTGVAGELFF
.	TRBV10-3	TRBJ2-3	TRBD2	TGTGCCATCAGTCAGAGTAGCGGGGGCACAGATACGCAGTATTTT	CAISQSSGGTDTQYF
once	TRBV6-5	TRBJ1-2	TRBD1	TGTGCCAGCAGTTACTCGACAGGGAATGGCTACACCTTC	CASSYSTGNGYTF
.	TRBV7-2	TRBJ1-4	.	TGTGCCAGCAGCTCAGAGACAGGAACTAATGAAAAACTGTTTTTT	CASSSETGTNEKLFF
.	TRBV19	TRBJ2-1	.	TGTGCCAGTAGCCCGGATACAAACAGGGTTGAGCAGTTCTTC	CASSPDTNRVEQFF
.	TRBV7-9	TRBJ1-6	.	TGTGCCAGCAGCTCCAGTCTACAGAGCTCCTATAATTCACCCCTCCACTTT	CASSSSLQSSYNSPLHF
.	TRBV13	TRBJ2-2	TRBD1	TGTGCCAGCAACCCGGGACAGGGGAACGCCGGGGAGCTGTTTTTT	CASNPGQGNAGELFF
.	TRBV7-6	TRBJ2-1	TRBD2	TGTGCCAGCAGCACTACTAGCGGGGGTTCCTACAATGAGCAGTTCTTC	CASSTTSGGSYNEQFF
.	TRBV6-6	TRBJ2-1	.	TGTGCCAGCAGTTACCTAGGCTGGGATGAGCAGTTCTTC	CASSYLGWDEQFF
once	TRBV7-2	TRBJ1-4	.	TGTGCCAGCAGCCCCCGACAGACAACTAATGAAAAACTGTTTTTT	CASSPRQTTNEKLFF